Below, one T cell receptor beta chain is given with its context. Per germline, CDR1 SGHRS and CDR2 YFSETQ. The CDR3 runs to 16 residues. V gave up 0 bases and J gave up 6 bases; unmatched junction bases: 6. The data are from a study of blood T cell repertoires in COVID-19. Some clones are missing from TCRdb's copy, which holds only in-frame ones; the method was immunoSEQ multiplex PCR. The repertoire holds about 220,000 clones, about 86% seen once, with roughly 10% in the top ten. This TCR came from a woman aged 45 to 65 with COVID-19, enrolled during active disease. Sequenced input: peripheral blood. The chain combines TRBV5-1 with TRBJ2-2; 9 positions agree with TRBD1. CDR3 sequence reads: CASSLAPGQGSGELFF. CDR3 bases: TGCGCCAGCAGCTTGGCTCCGGGACAGGGTTCCGGGGAGCTGTTTTTT.